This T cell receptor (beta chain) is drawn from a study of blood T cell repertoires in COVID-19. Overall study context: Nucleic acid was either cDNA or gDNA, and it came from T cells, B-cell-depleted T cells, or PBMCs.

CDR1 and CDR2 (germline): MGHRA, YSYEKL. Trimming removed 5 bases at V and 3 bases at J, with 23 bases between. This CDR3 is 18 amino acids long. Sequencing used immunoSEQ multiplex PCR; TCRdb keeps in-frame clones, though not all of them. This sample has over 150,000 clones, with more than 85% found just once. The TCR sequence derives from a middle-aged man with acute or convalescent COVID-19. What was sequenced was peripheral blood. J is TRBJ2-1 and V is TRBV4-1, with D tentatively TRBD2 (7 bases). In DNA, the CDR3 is TGCGCCAGCAGCTTCCGAGACAGGCCAGCGGGGTTCTACAATGAGCAGTTCTTC. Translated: CASSFRDRPAGFYNEQFF.